This T cell receptor (beta chain) originates from a study of PD-1 blockade in classical Hodgkin lymphoma. The germline V gene encodes CDR1 SGHNT and CDR2 YENEEA. The CDR3 covers 16 residues. Trimming took 0 bases from V and 4 from J, leaving 13 bases between them. Time point of the sample: cycle 4 day 1 (C4D1), after around six weeks of nivolumab. All trial patients relapsed after autologous stem cell transplantation. The data were produced by immunoSEQ multiplex PCR, yet TCRdb's version contains in-frame clones alone and is incomplete. The sample has some 17,000 clones; roughly 65% are singletons. The sample in question was peripheral blood mononuclear cells (PBMCs), obtained before the fourth cycle of nivolumab. The chain recombines TRBV11-3 with TRBJ2-1; D might be TRBD2 (5 bases). The sequence came from a human donor with classical Hodgkin lymphoma. CDR3 nucleotide sequence: TGTGCCAGCAGCTTAGAGGGGAGCCCTCTTTACAATGAGCAGTTCTTC. Its protein product is CASSLEGSPLYNEQFF. The complete variable domain, with remaining parts taken from reference TRBV11-3 and TRBJ2-1, reads EAGVVQSPRYKIIEKKQPVAFWCNPISGHNTLYWYLQNLGQGPELLIRYENEEAVDDSQLPKDRFSAERLKGVDSTLKIQPAELGDSAVYLCASSLEGSPLYNEQFFGPGTRLTVL.